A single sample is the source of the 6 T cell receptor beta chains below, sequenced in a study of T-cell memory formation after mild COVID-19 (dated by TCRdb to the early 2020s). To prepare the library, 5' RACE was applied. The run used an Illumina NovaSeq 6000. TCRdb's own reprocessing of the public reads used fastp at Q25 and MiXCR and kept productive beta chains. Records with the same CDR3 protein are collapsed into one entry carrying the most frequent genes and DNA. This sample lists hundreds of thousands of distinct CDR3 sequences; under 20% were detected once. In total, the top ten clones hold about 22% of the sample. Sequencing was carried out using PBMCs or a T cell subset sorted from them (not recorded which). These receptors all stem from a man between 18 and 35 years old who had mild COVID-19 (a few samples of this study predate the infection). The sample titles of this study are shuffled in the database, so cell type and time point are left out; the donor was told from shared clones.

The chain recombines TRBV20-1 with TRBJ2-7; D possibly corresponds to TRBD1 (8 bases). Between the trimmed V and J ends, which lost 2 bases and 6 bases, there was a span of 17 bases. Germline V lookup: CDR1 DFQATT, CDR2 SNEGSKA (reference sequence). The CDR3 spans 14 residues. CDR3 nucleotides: TGCAGTGCTAGAAGCGGGACAGGCCTCTTCGAGCAGTACGTC. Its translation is CSARSGTGLFEQYV.

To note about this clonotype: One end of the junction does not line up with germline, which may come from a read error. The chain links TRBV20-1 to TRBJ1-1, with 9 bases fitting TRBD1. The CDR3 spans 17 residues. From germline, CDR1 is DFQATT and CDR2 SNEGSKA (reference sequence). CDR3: CSARGFSAGQGRIEAFF. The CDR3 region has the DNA TGCAGTGCCAGAGGTTTTTCCGCGGGACAGGGAAGGATTGAAGCTTTCTTT.

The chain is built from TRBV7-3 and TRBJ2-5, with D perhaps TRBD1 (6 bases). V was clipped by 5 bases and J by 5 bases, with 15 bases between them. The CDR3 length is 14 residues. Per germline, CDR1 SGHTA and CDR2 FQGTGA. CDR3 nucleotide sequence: TGTGCCAGCAGCGACCACCCCCAGGGGGAGACCCAGTACTTC. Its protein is CASSDHPQGETQYF.

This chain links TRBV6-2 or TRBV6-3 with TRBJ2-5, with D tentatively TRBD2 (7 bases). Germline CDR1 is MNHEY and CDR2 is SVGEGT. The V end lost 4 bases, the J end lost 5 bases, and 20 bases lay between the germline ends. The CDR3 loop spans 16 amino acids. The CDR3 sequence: CASSFPSGGRKETQYF. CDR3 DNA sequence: TGTGCCAGCAGTTTCCCCTCGGGGGGCCGCAAGGAGACCCAGTACTTC.

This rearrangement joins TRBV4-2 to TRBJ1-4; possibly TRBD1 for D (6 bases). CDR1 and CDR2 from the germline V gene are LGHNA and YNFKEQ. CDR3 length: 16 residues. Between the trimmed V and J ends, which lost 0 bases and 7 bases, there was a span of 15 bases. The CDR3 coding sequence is TGTGCCAGCAGCCAAGAAAGGAGAGGGGGGTCTGAAAAACTGTTTTTT. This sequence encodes CASSQERRGGSEKLFF.

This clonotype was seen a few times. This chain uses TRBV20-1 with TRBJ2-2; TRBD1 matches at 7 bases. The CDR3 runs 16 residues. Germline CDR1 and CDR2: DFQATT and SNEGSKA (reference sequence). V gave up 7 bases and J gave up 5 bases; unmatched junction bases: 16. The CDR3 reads CSVPARQGVDTGELFF. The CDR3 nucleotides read TGCAGTGTCCCGGCACGCCAGGGGGTGGATACCGGGGAGCTGTTTTTT.